Sequencing of this TCR beta chain was carried out in a study of cytomegalovirus exposure and HLA in healthy donors. This clone was detected once. Here immunoSEQ multiplex PCR was the method, and the copy in TCRdb shows in-frame clones only, minus some. The data contain 80,000 or so clones, 95% of them singletons. With 4 bases clipped from V and 2 bases from J, the junction kept 3 bases outside the gene matches. The CDR3 is made up of 15 amino acids. The germline gives CDR1 KGHSH, CDR2 LQKENI. The source is a woman between 18 and 29 years old in good health and CMV-seronegative. The rearrangement links TRBV18 to TRBJ2-7, with TRBD2 identical over 12 bases. Sequenced input: PBMCs. The CDR3 spells CASSLTSGSPYEQYF. CDR3 coding DNA: TGTGCCAGCTCACTGACTAGCGGGAGTCCCTACGAGCAGTACTTC.